Shown below are 26 T cell receptor beta chains from a single sample sequenced in a study of blood T cell repertoires in COVID-19. Sequenced by immunoSEQ multiplex PCR; TCRdb stores in-frame clones only, minus some. The table records 160,000 or so clones, around three quarters of them present only once. The sequencing sample was made of peripheral blood. These receptor sequences come from a man between 65 and 85 years old with active or convalescent COVID-19.

J is TRBJ2-7 and V is TRBV4-1; TRBD2 agrees at 7 bases. This CDR3 comprises 18 residues. Germline CDR1 and CDR2: MGHRA and YSYEKL. After removal of 3 bases from V and 1 base from J, the junction contained 15 bases not matched to a gene. CDR3 amino acids: CASSHINLITSASYEQYF. The CDR3 DNA reads TGCGCCAGCAGCCACATAAACCTCATTACTAGCGCGTCCTACGAGCAGTACTTC.

The CDR3 loop reads CASSLILPPGSYNEQFF. CDR3 coding DNA: TGTGCCAGCAGCTTGATTCTCCCCCCGGGCTCCTACAATGAGCAGTTCTTC. The chain carries TRBV5-4 and TRBJ2-1, with no clear D. The V end lost 1 base, the J end lost 0 bases, and 14 bases lay between the germline ends. Germline V gene lookup returns CDR1 SGHNT and CDR2 YYREEE (reference sequence). The CDR3 sequence is 17 residues long.

The chain has TRBV5-6 and TRBJ1-3, with 8 bases aligning to TRBD1. CDR1 SGHDT and CDR2 YYEEEE come from the germline V gene. V was pared by 4 bases and J by 2 bases, with 8 bases of the junction left unmatched. This CDR3 is built from 16 residues. The CDR3 DNA follows: TGTGCCAGCAGCACCAGGACAGGGATAGCTGGAAACACCATATATTTT. Protein product: CASSTRTGIAGNTIYF.

The chain joins TRBV21-1 to TRBJ2-7; the D call in the table, TRBD1, was not verified against the DNA. TRBV21-1 is recorded as a pseudogene. This CDR3 contains 15 residues. The CDR3 reads CASSKGQGESYEQYF. Written as DNA, the CDR3 is TGTGCCAGCAGCAAGGGACAGGGGGAAAGCTACGAGCAGTACTTC.

The chain uses TRBV4-2 and TRBJ1-2; D unresolved. The germline CDR1 and CDR2 sequences are LGHNA and YNFKEQ. Trimming left V 2 bases short and J 0 bases short, with 10 bases between. There are 15 residues in the CDR3. The CDR3 bases are TGTGCCAGCAGCCAATTGGGAGAAGCTAACTATGGCTACACCTTC. It yields the protein CASSQLGEANYGYTF.

The CDR3: CASRRSRGGTDTQYF. CDR3 nucleotide sequence: TGTGCCAGCAGGCGTAGCAGGGGGGGCACAGATACGCAGTATTTT. The gene calls are TRBV6-5 and TRBJ2-3; perhaps TRBD1 as D (7 bases). Between the trimmed V and J ends, which lost 6 bases and 1 base, there was a span of 14 bases. The length of the CDR3 is 15 residues. Germline V gene data show CDR1 as MNHEY and CDR2 as SVGAGI.

The CDR3 is CASSVTGGADNEQFF. CDR3 nucleotide sequence: TGTGCCAGCAGTGTCACAGGGGGCGCTGACAATGAGCAGTTCTTC. The genes are TRBV6-4 and TRBJ2-1, with 9 nucleotides matching TRBD1. The CDR3 has 15 amino acids. V shed 4 bases and J 5 bases; nucleotides not matched to a gene: 6. CDR1 MRHNA and CDR2 SNTAGT come from the germline V gene.

CDR3 in DNA: TGCGCCAGCAGTGACAGGGGGCGCACCGACACTGAAGCTTTCTTT. Protein sequence: CASSDRGRTDTEAFF. The chain employs TRBV10-2 and TRBJ1-1; TRBD1 matches at 8 bases. The CDR3 spans 15 residues. Germline V gene lookup returns CDR1 WSHSY and CDR2 SAAADI. V was pared by 3 bases and J by 3 bases, with 6 bases of the junction left unmatched.

This chain uses TRBV18 with TRBJ1-3, with 8 bases identical to TRBD1. Trimming at V came to 5 bases and at J to 3 bases, leaving 3 bases not matched to a gene. The CDR3 runs to 14 residues. The germline V gene has CDR1 KGHSH and CDR2 LQKENI. The CDR3 is CASSTGTGGNTIYF. The CDR3 coding sequence is TGTGCCAGCTCAACCGGGACAGGTGGAAACACCATATATTTT.

The chain joins TRBV30 to TRBJ2-5; no clear D gene. Trimming took off 0 bases at V and 4 bases at J, with 12 bases between the two ends. Germline V CDR1 and CDR2: GTSNPN, SVGIG (reference sequence). The CDR3 contains 14 residues. The CDR3 coding sequence is TGTGCCTGGAGTGTAACAGCATTAAGAGAGACCCAGTACTTC. As protein: CAWSVTALRETQYF.

The J gene is TRBJ1-2, the V gene TRBV6-5; TRBD1 matches 9 bases. The germline CDR1 and CDR2 sequences are MNHEY and SVGAGI. The CDR3 has 14 amino acids. V shed 7 bases and J 2 bases; nucleotides not matched to a gene: 5. This CDR3 reads CASILGQGNYGYTF. For the CDR3, the DNA is TGTGCCAGCATTCTCGGACAGGGGAACTATGGCTACACCTTC.

The J gene is TRBJ1-5, the V gene TRBV6-5, with D possibly being TRBD1 (6 bases). The germline V gene encodes CDR1 MNHEY and CDR2 SVGAGI. V lost 0 bases, J lost 5 bases, and 11 bases lay in between. This CDR3 contains 15 residues. Here the CDR3 DNA reads TGTGCCAGCAGTTACTCAGAGGGGGGGTATCAGCCCCAGCATTTT. Its protein product is CASSYSEGGYQPQHF.

The chain uses TRBV7-2 and TRBJ2-7, with D maybe TRBD1 (6 bases). This CDR3 has 13 amino acids. From germline, CDR1 is SGHTA and CDR2 FQGNSA. Trimming cost V 4 bases and J 6 bases, with 13 bases left between them. The CDR3 loop is CASSSQQGTEQYF. In DNA, the CDR3 is TGTGCCAGCAGCTCTCAACAGGGAACCGAGCAGTACTTC.

This sequence joins TRBV6-6 and TRBJ2-3; 7 bases are shared with TRBD2. The J segment lost 2 bases and the V segment lost 0 bases, leaving 5 bases of the junction unmatched. The CDR3 extends over 16 amino acids. Germline CDR1 is MNHNY and CDR2 is SVGAGI (reference sequence). The CDR3 spells CASSYSGRGNTDTQYF. The CDR3 DNA reads TGTGCCAGCAGTTACTCGGGGCGGGGGAACACAGATACGCAGTATTTT.

The V and J genes are TRBV27 and TRBJ2-5; weak D call: TRBD1 (6 bases). V lost 5 bases to trimming and J lost 5 bases, with 15 bases between them. There are 14 residues in the CDR3. The germline gives CDR1 MNHEY, CDR2 SMNVEV (reference sequence). In DNA, the CDR3 is TGTGCCAGCAGTGTGCTGGGGGCAACCGAGACCCAGTACTTC. As protein: CASSVLGATETQYF.

The rearrangement uses TRBV12-3 or TRBV12-4 and TRBJ2-1; D is unresolved. The CDR3 totals 12 residues. The germline V and J ends were trimmed by 6 bases and 5 bases, with 8 bases remaining between them. The CDR3 DNA is TGTGCCAGCAGGCGCGAGAACAATGAGCAGTTCTTC. Protein sequence: CASRRENNEQFF.

Note on this clone: The sample has other DNA sequences that encode this CDR3 too. This sequence joins TRBV28 and TRBJ2-7; TRBD1 might be the D (6 bases). Germline V gene sequence: CDR1 MDHEN, CDR2 SYDVKM. Trimming stripped 5 bases from V and 1 base from J, with 9 bases between. The CDR3 is 13 residues long. The CDR3 is CASSPGQSYEQYF. The CDR3 nucleotides are TGTGCCAGCAGTCCTGGACAGTCCTACGAGCAGTACTTC.

The chain has TRBV11-2 and TRBJ2-3; possibly TRBD1 for D (6 bases). Germline V CDR1 and CDR2: SGHAT, FQNNGV. The CDR3 is made up of 12 amino acids. Trimming shortened V by 11 bases and J by 10 bases, and 19 bases separated the two germline ends. The CDR3 spells CASQGFGYPQYF. In DNA form, the CDR3 reads TGTGCCTCTCAGGGGTTTGGGTACCCGCAGTATTTT.

CDR3 loop: CASSEDRGRVTEAFF. The DNA of the CDR3 is TGTGCCAGCAGTGAAGACAGGGGAAGGGTCACTGAAGCTTTCTTT. V is TRBV6-1 and J is TRBJ1-1; 7 bases match TRBD1. With V trimmed by 1 base and J by 4 bases, 6 bases remained unmatched. The germline gives CDR1 MNHNS, CDR2 SASEGT. The CDR3 is 15 residues long.

This chain uses TRBV25-1 with TRBJ1-3; 9 bases match TRBD1. Germline CDR1 MGHDK, CDR2 SYGVNS. The V gene end was trimmed by 8 bases and the J gene end by 3 bases; junction bases not matched to a gene: 8. The CDR3 sequence is 15 residues long. CDR3 region: CASGHWTGVGNTIYF. The CDR3 DNA reads as TGTGCCAGCGGCCATTGGACAGGGGTTGGAAACACCATATATTTT.

The CDR3 DNA follows: TGTGCCAGCAGCAAAACAACTGGGGACAGGATTAATGAAAAACTGTTTTTT. It is translated as CASSKTTGDRINEKLFF. The J gene is TRBJ1-4, the V gene TRBV27; 8 positions agree with TRBD1. The CDR3 sequence is 17 residues long. The germline CDR1 and CDR2 sequences are MNHEY and SMNVEV (reference sequence). J lost 4 bases, V lost 6 bases, and 13 bases had no gene match.

The rearrangement joins TRBV27 to TRBJ1-5; TRBD1 is a possible D gene (5 bases). V was clipped by 0 bases and J by 4 bases, with 10 bases between them. There are 15 residues in the CDR3. CDR1 and CDR2 (germline): MNHEY, SMNVEV (reference sequence). The CDR3 sequence: CASSLSGRTNQPQHF. The CDR3 region has the DNA TGTGCCAGCAGTTTATCTGGGCGGACAAATCAGCCCCAGCATTTT.

CDR3 nucleotides: TGTGCCAGCAGCAGACCGGGGGGGCCTGGCACAGATACGCAGTATTTT. Translation: CASSRPGGPGTDTQYF. The chain joins TRBV5-6 to TRBJ2-3, with TRBD2 matching over 8 bases. The germline CDR1 and CDR2 sequences are SGHDT and YYEEEE. V was pared by 4 bases and J by 1 base, with 8 bases of the junction left unmatched. This CDR3 region has 16 residues. Variable domain in full (rest from reference TRBV5-6 and TRBJ2-3): DAGVTQSPTHLIKTRGQQVTLRCSPKSGHDTVSWYQQALGQGPQFIFQYYEEEERQRGNFPDRFSGHQFPNYSSELNVNALLLGDSALYLCASSRPGGPGTDTQYFGPGTRLTVL.

The chain carries TRBV9 and TRBJ2-2, with 7 positions matching TRBD1. The CDR3 totals 15 residues. V trimming: 4 bases; J trimming: 3 bases; junction bases outside the gene matches: 6. In germline, CDR1 is SGDLS, CDR2 YYNGEE. The CDR3 bases are TGTGCCAGCAGCTCCCGGGACAGCTACACCGGGGAGCTGTTTTTT. Amino acids: CASSSRDSYTGELFF.

The V call is TRBV11-2, the J call TRBJ2-5; 9 positions agree with TRBD2. V lost 4 bases and J lost 5; bases outside the gene matches: 11. This CDR3 spans 16 amino acids. In germline, CDR1 is SGHAT, CDR2 FQNNGV. The CDR3 protein is CASSSTGAGGLETQYF. The CDR3 DNA is TGTGCCAGCAGCTCCACAGGCGCGGGAGGGCTCGAGACCCAGTACTTC.

This clone was recorded at least ten times. V gene TRBV12-3 or TRBV12-4 combines with J gene TRBJ2-7, with 7 bases that match TRBD2. J was trimmed by 5 bases and V by 7 bases; bases with no gene match: 8. The CDR3 sequence is 13 residues long. CDR3 bases: TGTGCCAGCACCCCTGGGGGGGGTCACGAGCAGTACTTC. Translation: CASTPGGGHEQYF.